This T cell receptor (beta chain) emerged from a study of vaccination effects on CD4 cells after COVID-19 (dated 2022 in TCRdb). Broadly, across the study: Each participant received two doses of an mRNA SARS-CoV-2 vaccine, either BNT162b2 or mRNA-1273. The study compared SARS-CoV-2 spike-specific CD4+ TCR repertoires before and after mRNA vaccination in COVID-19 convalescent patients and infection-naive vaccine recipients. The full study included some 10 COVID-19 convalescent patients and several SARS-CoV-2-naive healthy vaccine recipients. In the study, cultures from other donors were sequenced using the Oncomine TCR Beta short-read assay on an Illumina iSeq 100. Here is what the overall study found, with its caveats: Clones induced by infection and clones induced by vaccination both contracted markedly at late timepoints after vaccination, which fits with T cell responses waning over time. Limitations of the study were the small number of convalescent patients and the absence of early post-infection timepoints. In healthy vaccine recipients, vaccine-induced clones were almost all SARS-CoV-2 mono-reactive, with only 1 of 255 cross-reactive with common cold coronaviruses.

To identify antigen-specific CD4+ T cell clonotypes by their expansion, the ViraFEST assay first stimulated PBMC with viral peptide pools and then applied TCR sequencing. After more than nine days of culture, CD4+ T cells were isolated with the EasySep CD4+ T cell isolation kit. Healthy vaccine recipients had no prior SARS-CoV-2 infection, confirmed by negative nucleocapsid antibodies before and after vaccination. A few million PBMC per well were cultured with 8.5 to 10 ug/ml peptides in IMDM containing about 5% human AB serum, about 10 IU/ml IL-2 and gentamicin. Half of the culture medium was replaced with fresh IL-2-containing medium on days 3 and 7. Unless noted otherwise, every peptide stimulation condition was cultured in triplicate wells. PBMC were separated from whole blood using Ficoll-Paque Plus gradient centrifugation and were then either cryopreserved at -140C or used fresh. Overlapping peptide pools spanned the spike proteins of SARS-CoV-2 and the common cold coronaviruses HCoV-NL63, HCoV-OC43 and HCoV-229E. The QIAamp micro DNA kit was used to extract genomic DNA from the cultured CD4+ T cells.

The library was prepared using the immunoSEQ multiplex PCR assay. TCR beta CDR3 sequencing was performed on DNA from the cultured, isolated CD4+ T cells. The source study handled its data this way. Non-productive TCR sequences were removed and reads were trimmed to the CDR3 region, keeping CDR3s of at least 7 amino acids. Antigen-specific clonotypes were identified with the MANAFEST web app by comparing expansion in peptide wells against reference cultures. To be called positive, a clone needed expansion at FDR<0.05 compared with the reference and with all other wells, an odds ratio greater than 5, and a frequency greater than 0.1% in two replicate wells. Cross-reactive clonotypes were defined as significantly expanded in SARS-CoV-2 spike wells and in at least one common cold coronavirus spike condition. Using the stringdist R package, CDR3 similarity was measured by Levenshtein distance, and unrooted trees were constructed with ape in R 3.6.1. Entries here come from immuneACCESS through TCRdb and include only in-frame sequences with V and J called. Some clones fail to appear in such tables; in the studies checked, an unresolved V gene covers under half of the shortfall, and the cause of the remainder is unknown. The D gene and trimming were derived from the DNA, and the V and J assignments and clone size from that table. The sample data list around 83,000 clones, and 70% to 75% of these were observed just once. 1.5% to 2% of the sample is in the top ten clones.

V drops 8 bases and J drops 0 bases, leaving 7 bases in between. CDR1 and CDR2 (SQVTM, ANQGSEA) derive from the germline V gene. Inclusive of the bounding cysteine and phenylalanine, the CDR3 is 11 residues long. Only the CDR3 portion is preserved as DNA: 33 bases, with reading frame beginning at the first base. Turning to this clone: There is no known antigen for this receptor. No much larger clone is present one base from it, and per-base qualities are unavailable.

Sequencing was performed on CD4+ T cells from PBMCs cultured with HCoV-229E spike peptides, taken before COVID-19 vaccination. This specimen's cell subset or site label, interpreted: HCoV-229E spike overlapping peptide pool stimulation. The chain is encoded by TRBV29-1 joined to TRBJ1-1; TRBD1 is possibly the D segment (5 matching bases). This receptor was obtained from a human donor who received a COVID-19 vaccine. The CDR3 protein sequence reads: CSSRVNTEAFF. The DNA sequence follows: TGCAGCTCCAGGGTGAACACTGAAGCTTTCTTT.